Sequencing of this TCR beta chain was carried out in a study of shared clonotypes between healthy human individuals. In the study overall: Samples came from two female and three male donors aged 18 to 49. Three plates each covered CD4 naive and memory; CD8 naive two, CD8 memory one.

Generated by immunoSEQ multiplex PCR, the TCRdb table keeps only in-frame clones and is missing some. The table records about 110,000 clones, 68% of them present only once. The CDR3 spans 17 residues. Germline CDR1 SNHLY, CDR2 FYNNEI. Trimming stripped 7 bases from V and 0 bases from J, with 19 bases between. CD8 memory was a combination that joined CD45RO+ cells with CCR7-negative CD45RA+ TemRA cells. The TCR was taken from a young woman in good health. Sample: memory CD8+ T cells sorted from blood. As to subset: CD45RO+ cells pooled with CCR7-negative TemRA cells. The chain carries TRBV2 and TRBJ1-3; perhaps TRBD1 as D (5 bases). CDR3 in DNA: TGTGCCAGCATGGTCAGAGGACACTATATCTCTGGAAACACCATATATTTT. Its protein product is CASMVRGHYISGNTIYF. The whole variable domain, remainder taken from reference TRBV2 and TRBJ1-3, is EPEVTQTPSHQVTQMGQEVILRCVPISNHLYFYWYRQILGQKVEFLVSFYNNEISEKSEIFDDQFSVERPDGSNFTLKIRSTKLEDSAMYFCASMVRGHYISGNTIYFGEGSWLTVV.